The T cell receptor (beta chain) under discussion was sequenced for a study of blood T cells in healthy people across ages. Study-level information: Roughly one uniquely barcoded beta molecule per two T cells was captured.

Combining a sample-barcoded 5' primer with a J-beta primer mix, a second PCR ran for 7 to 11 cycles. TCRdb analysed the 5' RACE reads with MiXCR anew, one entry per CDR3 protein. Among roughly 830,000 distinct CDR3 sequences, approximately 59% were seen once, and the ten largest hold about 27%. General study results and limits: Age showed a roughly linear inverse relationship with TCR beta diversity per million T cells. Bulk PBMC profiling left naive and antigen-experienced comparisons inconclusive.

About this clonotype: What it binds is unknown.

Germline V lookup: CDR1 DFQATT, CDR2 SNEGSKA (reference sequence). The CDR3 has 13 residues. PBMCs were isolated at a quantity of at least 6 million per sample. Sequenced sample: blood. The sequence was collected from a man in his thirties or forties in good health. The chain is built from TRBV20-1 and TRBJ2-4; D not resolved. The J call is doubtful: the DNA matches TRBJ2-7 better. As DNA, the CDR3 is TGCAGTGCTAGAGATCTGCATGGTTACGAGCAGTACTTC. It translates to CSARDLHGYEQYF.